This entry features one T cell receptor (beta chain) sequence. Its antigen remains unidentified. Per-base qualities were not stored, and no clone one base away is much larger. The sample comes from a study of T-cell reconstitution after alpha-beta-depleted transplantation in children (dated by TCRdb to about 2016). Background on the whole study: Using TCR repertoire profiling, the study followed T-cell immune reconstitution in a quantitative way in children after TCRalphabeta/CD19-depleted allogeneic hematopoietic cell transplantation. Study-wide conclusions, independent of this receptor: The apparently early alphabetaT-cell count recovery about two months after transplant was reportedly dependent on only several hundred rapidly expanded clones derived from non-depleted graft cells. Over the following months the frequencies of hyperexpanded clones went down, and after one year T-cell counts and TCRbeta diversity were mostly credited to newly produced T cells. In some patients, the high TCRbeta diversity seen at day 60 was put down to recipient T cells and intrathymic progenitors that had survived conditioning.

Library preparation was by PCR. Sequencing was performed on an Illumina HiSeq 2500. To normalize quantification of the TCRbeta repertoire, the TCR libraries were built with molecular barcoding that relied on unique molecular identifiers. The public reads were reprocessed in TCRdb via fastp at Q25 and MiXCR, keeping in-frame beta chains. Under each unique CDR3 protein, matching rows form one entry showing the most common genes and DNA. In all, the sample holds 610,000 or so distinct CDR3 sequences, and about a quarter of those were seen once. 35% to 40% of the sample belongs to the ten largest clones. V is pruned by 5 bases and J by 5 bases, leaving 8 bases of the junction without a gene match. For CDR1 and CDR2, the germline V gene (reference sequence) lists DFQATT and SNEGSKA. Its CDR3 holds 14 amino acids, cysteine through phenylalanine. The sequence is cut down to CDR3 DNA, 42 bases in frame from base 1.

Sample treatment or condition, as interpreted from the label and publication: allogeneic hematopoietic cell transplantation with graft depleted of TCRalphabeta T cells and CD19 B cells. The children who served as transplant recipients had been given grafts of TCRalphabeta/CD19-depleted allogeneic hematopoietic cells. The V and J segments used are TRBV20-1 and TRBJ2-1, and 8 junctional nucleotides match TRBD2. This receptor was identified in a boy younger than two with Wiskott-Aldrich syndrome, due to receive a stem cell transplant. Here the sequenced sample was PBMCs, taken before TCRalphabeta/CD19-depleted stem cell transplant. Here is the DNA: TGCAGTGCTCACACCCTAGCGGGCCACAATGAGCAGTTCTTC. Its product reads: CSAHTLAGHNEQFF.